The present T cell receptor beta chain was sequenced within a study of CD8+ T cells in alopecia areata. Extracted from the samples, RNA was reverse transcribed into cDNA to serve as the sequencing template. Sequencing used immunoSEQ multiplex PCR; TCRdb keeps in-frame clones, though not all of them. The table includes 180,000 or so clones, approximately 50% detected once. CDR1 and CDR2 (germline): LGHNA, YSLEER. The CDR3 contains 14 residues. V shed 1 base and J shed 6 bases, with 12 bases lying between them. The treatment denotes: oral pan-JAK inhibitor, 5-10 mg twice daily. Sequencing was performed on CD8+ T cells sorted from blood, taken at week 52, from a patient treated with tofacitinib. This chain joins TRBV4-3 and TRBJ1-1; D is unclear. The origin of this receptor is a human donor with alopecia areata. CDR3 amino acids: CASSQARSVPEAFF. For the CDR3, the DNA is TGCGCCAGCAGCCAAGCCAGGAGCGTCCCTGAAGCTTTCTTT.